The next 30 T cell receptor beta chains were all read from a single sample in a study of T-cell reconstitution after alpha-beta-depleted transplantation in children. For TCRbeta, the library was prepared with unique molecular identifiers. TCRdb ran MiXCR on the PCR reads and lists one entry per CDR3 protein. The sample shows 250,000 to 300,000 distinct CDR3 sequences, over 9% of them seen only once. Sample: PBMCs, taken before TCRalphabeta/CD19-depleted stem cell transplant. These receptors all come from a boy in the first two years of life with acute myeloid leukemia, due to receive a stem cell transplant.

This clonotype occurred many times. V and J are TRBV7-3 and TRBJ2-1; 7 bases map to TRBD2. The CDR3 loop spans 13 amino acids. Germline V gene data show CDR1 as SGHTA and CDR2 as FQGTGA. V trimming: 5 bases; J trimming: 6 bases; junction bases outside the gene matches: 4. CDR3 protein: CASSPGTTNEQFF. The CDR3 DNA reads TGTGCCAGCAGCCCCGGGACTACCAATGAGCAGTTCTTC.

The gene calls are TRBV11-2 and TRBJ2-3; 9 positions agree with TRBD2. The CDR3 totals 15 residues. After removal of 1 base from V and 6 bases from J, the junction contained 5 bases not matched to a gene. Germline CDR1 and CDR2: SGHAT and FQNNGV. The CDR3 bases are TGTGCCAGCAGCTTAGCGGGACTAGCATACGATACGCAGTATTTT. Encoded protein: CASSLAGLAYDTQYF.

This clonotype showed up many times. The chain couples TRBV29-1 to TRBJ1-4; D gene uncertain. Germline V CDR1 and CDR2: SQVTM, ANQGSEA. This CDR3 has 17 amino acids. The V end lost 4 bases, the J end lost 0 bases, and 18 bases lay between the germline ends. CDR3: CSVGGAPHWPTNEKLFF. Written as DNA, the CDR3 is TGCAGCGTTGGGGGAGCCCCTCACTGGCCAACTAATGAAAAACTGTTTTTT.

In this sample, this clonotype is medium-sized. The chain recombines TRBV20-1 with TRBJ2-7, with TRBD1 matching over 11 bases. CDR3 size: 15 residues. Germline-derived CDR1 and CDR2 are DFQATT and SNEGSKA (reference sequence). Losses at the gene ends were 4 bases for V and 3 bases for J; bases not matched to a gene: 8. CDR3 sequence: CSATLRDRGVYEQYF. In DNA, the CDR3 is TGCAGTGCTACATTAAGGGACAGGGGGGTCTACGAGCAGTACTTC.

The table lists this clonotype with many counts. This sequence joins TRBV28 and TRBJ2-1, with a tentative D call TRBD2 (5 bases). This CDR3 contains 18 residues. V was trimmed by 5 bases and J by 4 bases, leaving 24 bases between them. Germline V gene lookup returns CDR1 MDHEN and CDR2 SYDVKM. The CDR3 coding sequence is TGTGCCAGCAGTGACCTACTGCGGTGGAGGAAAGGGTACAATGAGCAGTTCTTC. Its translation: CASSDLLRWRKGYNEQFF.

This clonotype was counted many times. V is TRBV7-8 and J is TRBJ2-1; TRBD2 might be the D (6 bases). This CDR3 is 13 amino acids long. Between the trimmed V and J ends, which lost 6 bases and 8 bases, there was a span of 14 bases. Per germline, CDR1 SGHVS and CDR2 FQNEAQ. CDR3 nucleotides: TGTGCCAGCAGACCTCTGGGCGGGGATGAGCAGTTCTTC. It yields the protein CASRPLGGDEQFF.

Ten or more counts support this clonotype. The V and J genes are TRBV7-2 and TRBJ1-2; D is uncertain. This CDR3 contains 13 residues. Trimming removed 3 bases from V and 8 bases from J, with 13 bases in between. The germline V gene encodes CDR1 SGHTA and CDR2 FQGNSA. CDR3 nucleotides: TGTGCCAGCAGCTTCAGGAGAGAGGAAGGCTACACCTTC. It specifies CASSFRREEGYTF.

This clonotype was seen repeatedly, ten times or more. The chain combines TRBV12-3 or TRBV12-4 with TRBJ2-3; possible D gene TRBD2, 5 bases. V was pared by 0 bases and J by 0 bases, with 13 bases between. The length of the CDR3 is 17 residues. The CDR3 protein is CASSLAPAWTSTDTQYF. CDR3 sequence (DNA): TGTGCCAGCAGTTTAGCGCCCGCGTGGACTAGCACAGATACGCAGTATTTT.

V usage is TRBV6-7 and J usage is TRBJ2-1; maybe TRBD1 (6 bases). TRBV6-7 is known as an ORF, though its function is uncertain. This CDR3 comprises 17 residues. V dropped 0 bases and J dropped 4 bases, with 16 bases sitting between them. The CDR3 bases are TGTGCCAGCAGTTACTCGGACAGCGGCCCCCCGTACAATGAGCAGTTCTTC. The encoded protein is CASSYSDSGPPYNEQFF.

The chain is built from TRBV19 and TRBJ2-2; the D is unclear. Trimming stripped 5 bases from V and 0 bases from J, with 13 bases between. CDR3 length equals 16 residues. The germline CDR1 and CDR2 sequences are LNHDA and SQIVND (reference sequence). This chain's CDR3 is CASSQRPGPNTGELFF. The CDR3 DNA reads TGTGCCAGTAGTCAGCGCCCGGGTCCGAACACCGGGGAGCTGTTTTTT.

This clonotype was observed a few times. The chain is built from TRBV5-1 and TRBJ2-7; D not resolved. This CDR3 spans 13 amino acids. CDR1 is SGHRS, CDR2 YFSETQ, per germline. Trimming pared 3 bases from V and 3 bases from J, leaving 10 bases between. CDR3 bases: TGCGCCAGCAGCTATGGGAACCGCTACGAGCAGTACTTC. Amino acid sequence: CASSYGNRYEQYF.

The J gene is TRBJ2-1, the V gene TRBV7-2, with 7 positions matching TRBD2. From germline, CDR1 is SGHTA and CDR2 FQGNSA. The CDR3 has 16 amino acids. The junction had 7 bases not matched to a gene; V was cut back by 3 bases and J by 2 bases. The CDR3 bases are TGTGCCAGCAGCTTTCGGCGGGGGATGGCCTACAATGAGCAGTTCTTC. Translated: CASSFRRGMAYNEQFF.

The gene calls are TRBV11-2 and TRBJ2-1; 8 positions agree with TRBD1. Trimming took 5 bases from V and 5 from J; bases not matched to a gene: 14. The V gene's germline CDR1 is SGHAT and CDR2 FQNNGV. This CDR3 contains 17 residues. The DNA of the CDR3 is TGTGCCAGCAGCCCAGGGGGCCCTGCAAGGGGGGACAATGAGCAGTTCTTC. It yields the protein CASSPGGPARGDNEQFF. The complete variable domain, with remaining parts taken from reference TRBV11-2 and TRBJ2-1, reads EAGVAQSPRYKIIEKRQSVAFWCNPISGHATLYWYQQILGQGPKLLIQFQNNGVVDDSQLPKDRFSAERLKGVDSTLKIQPAKLEDSAVYLCASSPGGPARGDNEQFFGPGTRLTVL.

The V gene is TRBV5-4, the J gene TRBJ2-7; tentatively, D is TRBD1 or TRBD2 (6 bases each). CDR1 is SGHNT and CDR2 is YYREEE in the germline V gene (reference sequence). The CDR3 contains 13 residues. V was clipped by 1 base and J by 5 bases, with 10 bases between them. This chain's CDR3 is CASSLSGANEQYF. CDR3 bases: TGTGCCAGCAGCTTGTCGGGGGCCAACGAGCAGTACTTC.

The sample holds a few counts of this clonotype. The chain recombines TRBV20-1 with TRBJ1-1; no clear D. Germline lookup yields CDR1 DFQATT and CDR2 SNEGSKA (reference sequence). Trimming shortened V by 6 bases and J by 0 bases, and 11 bases separated the two germline ends. This CDR3 contains 13 residues. CDR3 DNA: TGCAGTGCAAAGGGAGAGATGAACACTGAAGCTTTCTTT. Translation: CSAKGEMNTEAFF.

This clonotype was detected ten times or more. This chain connects TRBV7-9 to TRBJ1-5, with no clear D. Germline lookup yields CDR1 SEHNR and CDR2 FQNEAQ (reference sequence). The CDR3 contains 14 residues. Trimming took off 5 bases at V and 3 bases at J, with 11 bases between the two ends. The DNA for the CDR3 is TGTGCCAGCAGCCCCCCGGGGTTCAATCAGCCCCAGCATTTT. Its translation is CASSPPGFNQPQHF.

The sample holds many counts of this clonotype. This sequence joins TRBV11-3 and TRBJ2-2; the match to TRBD2 covers 7 bases. Germline lookup yields CDR1 SGHNT and CDR2 YENEEA. V trimming: 4 bases; J trimming: 5 bases; junction bases outside the gene matches: 19. The CDR3 consists of 19 residues. The CDR3 DNA reads as TGTGCCAGCAGCTCCCAGATATGGGGCGGGAGTCGGAGTACCGGGGAGCTGTTTTTT. Translated: CASSSQIWGGSRSTGELFF.

Points on this clonotype: A much larger clone is a single base away; this may be a read error. V is TRBV19 and J is TRBJ2-7, with 7 bases aligning to TRBD1. CDR3 length equals 15 residues. Germline CDR1 and CDR2: LNHDA and SQIVND (reference sequence). DNA of the CDR3: TGTGTCAGTAGAACCACAGGGGCAATAACCTACGAGCAGTACTTC. This encodes CVSRTTGAITYEQYF.

This clonotype was detected many times. The rearrangement links TRBV5-5 to TRBJ2-6; D is undetermined. Germline V CDR1 and CDR2: SGHKS, YYEKEE (reference sequence). The CDR3 has 18 amino acids. The V end was cut by 1 base, the J end by 0 bases, with 14 bases between. CDR3 coding DNA: TGTGCCAGCAGCTTGTCCCCGCGATACCGCTCTGGGGCCAACGTCCTGACTTTC. Translating it yields CASSLSPRYRSGANVLTF.

This clonotype has at least ten counts. The chain combines TRBV3-1 with TRBJ2-7; D remains ambiguous. This CDR3 is 13 amino acids long. From germline, CDR1 is LGHDT and CDR2 YNNKEL (reference sequence). V shed 0 bases and J shed 4 bases, with 7 bases lying between them. The CDR3 coding sequence is TGTGCCAGCAGCCAAGAAGAGCGTTACGAGCAGTACTTC. Translating gives CASSQEERYEQYF.

The chain uses TRBV10-3 and TRBJ2-1, with D unresolved. CDR1 ENHRY and CDR2 SYGVKD come from the germline V gene. V was pared by 3 bases and J by 6 bases, with 3 bases between. The CDR3 covers 11 residues. The CDR3 DNA is TGTGCCATCAGTGAAACCAATGAGCAGTTCTTC. This codes for CAISETNEQFF.

This clonotype was seen many times. The chain has TRBV20-1 and TRBJ2-5, with 8 bases aligning to TRBD2. The junction had 1 base not matched to a gene; V was cut back by 0 bases and J by 4 bases. Per germline, CDR1 DFQATT and CDR2 SNEGSKA (reference sequence). The CDR3 contains 13 residues. Here the CDR3 reads CSARERGGETQYF. In DNA form, the CDR3 reads TGCAGTGCTAGAGAACGGGGGGGAGAGACCCAGTACTTC.

This clonotype showed up many times. J is TRBJ2-7 and V is TRBV4-1; TRBD1 might be the D (6 bases). The CDR3 spans 14 residues. The V gene lost 2 bases and the J gene lost 2 bases, with 10 bases spanning the gap. Germline values: CDR1 MGHRA, CDR2 YSYEKL. The CDR3 region has the DNA TGCGCCAGCAGCCAACCCGGGACAACCTACGAGCAGTACTTC. It encodes CASSQPGTTYEQYF.

The table lists this clonotype with a few counts. The genes are TRBV15 and TRBJ2-5, with 8 bases matching TRBD1. V dropped 5 bases and J dropped 5; count of bases not matched to a gene: 7. CDR3 length: 14 residues. Germline loops: CDR1 LNHNV, CDR2 YYDKDF (reference sequence). CDR3 sequence (DNA): TGTGCCACCAGCGCAAGACAGGGGAGGGAGACCCAGTACTTC. It yields the protein CATSARQGRETQYF.

This clonotype showed up just a few times. The chain recombines TRBV11-2 with TRBJ2-5, with no clear D. CDR3 length equals 12 residues. The V gene lost 3 bases and the J gene lost 5 bases, with 7 bases spanning the gap. Germline CDR1 is SGHAT and CDR2 is FQNNGV. The CDR3 here is CASSLSHETQYF. Written as DNA, the CDR3 is TGTGCCAGCAGCTTGAGCCACGAGACCCAGTACTTC.

The chain carries TRBV11-2 and TRBJ2-2, with D perhaps matching TRBD1 (5 bases). Per germline, CDR1 SGHAT and CDR2 FQNNGV. The CDR3 consists of 14 residues. Deletions cut 3 bases from V and 1 base from J, with 6 bases between. As DNA, the CDR3 is TGTGCCAGCAGCTTCGGACAGAACACCGGGGAGCTGTTTTTT. Protein product: CASSFGQNTGELFF.

This clonotype was seen many times. The chain employs TRBV15 and TRBJ2-7; 9 bases align to TRBD1. CDR1 and CDR2 from the germline V gene are LNHNV and YYDKDF (reference sequence). This CDR3 has 14 amino acids. V dropped 5 bases and J dropped 3; count of bases not matched to a gene: 5. CDR3 region: CATSFRQGDYEQYF. In nucleotides, the CDR3 is TGTGCCACCAGCTTTCGACAGGGGGACTACGAGCAGTACTTC.

This clonotype was found many times. The chain links TRBV5-5 to TRBJ1-2; 7 nucleotides line up with TRBD1. J was trimmed by 9 bases and V by 4 bases; bases with no gene match: 9. Germline-derived CDR1 and CDR2 are SGHKS and YYEKEE (reference sequence). The CDR3 is 13 amino acids. CDR3 bases: TGTGCCAGCAGCGCCGGGACAGATATTCGCTACACCTTC. As protein: CASSAGTDIRYTF.

This clonotype was seen a few times. The rearrangement uses TRBV4-3 and TRBJ2-3; tentative D call: TRBD2 (6 bases). CDR1 is LGHNA, CDR2 YSLEER, per germline. The V gene lost 0 bases and the J gene lost 1 base, with 11 bases spanning the gap. CDR3 length: 16 residues. CDR3 nucleotides: TGCGCCAGCAGCCAAGATCCGTGGGGGGGCACAGATACGCAGTATTTT. It yields the protein CASSQDPWGGTDTQYF.

This clonotype was seen more than once but under ten times. The gene calls are TRBV9 and TRBJ1-4; D gene unclear. The ends were cut back, 2 bases at V and 4 bases at J, with 9 bases in the middle. CDR1 and CDR2 (germline): SGDLS, YYNGEE. The CDR3 covers 14 residues. CDR3 region: CASSVGPNNEKLFF. CDR3 nucleotide sequence: TGTGCCAGCAGCGTCGGGCCCAATAATGAAAAACTGTTTTTT. The complete variable domain, with remaining parts taken from reference TRBV9 and TRBJ1-4, reads DSGVTQTPKHLITATGQRVTLRCSPRSGDLSVYWYQQSLDQGLQFLIQYYNGEERAKGNILERFSAQQFPDLHSELNLSSLELGDSALYFCASSVGPNNEKLFFGSGTQLSVL.